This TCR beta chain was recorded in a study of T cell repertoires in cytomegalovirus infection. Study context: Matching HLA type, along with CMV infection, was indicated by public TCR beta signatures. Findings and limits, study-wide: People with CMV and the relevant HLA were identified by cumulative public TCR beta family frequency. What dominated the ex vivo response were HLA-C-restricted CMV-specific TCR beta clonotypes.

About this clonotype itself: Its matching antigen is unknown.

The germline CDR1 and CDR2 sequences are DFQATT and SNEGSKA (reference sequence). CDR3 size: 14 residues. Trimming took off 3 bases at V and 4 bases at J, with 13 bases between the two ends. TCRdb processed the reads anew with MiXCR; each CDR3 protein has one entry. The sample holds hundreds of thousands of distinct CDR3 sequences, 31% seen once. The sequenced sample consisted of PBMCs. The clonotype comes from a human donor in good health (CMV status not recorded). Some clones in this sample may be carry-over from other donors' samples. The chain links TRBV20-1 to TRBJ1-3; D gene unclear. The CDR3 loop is CSARDGSSGNTIYF. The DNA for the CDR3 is TGCAGTGCTAGGGACGGTTCGAGCGGAAACACCATATATTTT.